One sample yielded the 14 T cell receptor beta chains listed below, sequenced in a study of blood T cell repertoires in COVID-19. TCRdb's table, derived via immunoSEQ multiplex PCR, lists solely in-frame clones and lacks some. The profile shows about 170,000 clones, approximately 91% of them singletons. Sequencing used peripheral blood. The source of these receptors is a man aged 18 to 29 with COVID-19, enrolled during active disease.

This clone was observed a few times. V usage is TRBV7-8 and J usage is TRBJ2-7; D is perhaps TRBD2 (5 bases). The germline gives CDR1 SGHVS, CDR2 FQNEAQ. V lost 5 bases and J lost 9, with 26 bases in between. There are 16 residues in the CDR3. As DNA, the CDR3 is TGTGCCAGCAGCCTTTGGCCATGGACTGACCGAGTCGGGCAGTACTTC. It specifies CASSLWPWTDRVGQYF.

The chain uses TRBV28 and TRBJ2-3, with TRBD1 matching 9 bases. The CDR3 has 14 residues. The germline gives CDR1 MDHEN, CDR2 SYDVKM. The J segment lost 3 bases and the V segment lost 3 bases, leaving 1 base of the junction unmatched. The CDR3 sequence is CASSLGQGTDTQYF. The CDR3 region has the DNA TGTGCCAGCAGTTTGGGACAGGGTACAGATACGCAGTATTTT.

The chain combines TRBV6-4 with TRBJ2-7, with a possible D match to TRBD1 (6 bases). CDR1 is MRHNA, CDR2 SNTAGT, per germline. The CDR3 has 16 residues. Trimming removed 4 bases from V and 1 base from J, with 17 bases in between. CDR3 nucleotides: TGTGCCAGCAGTGCGATAAACCGGGACATATCCTACGAGCAGTACTTC. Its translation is CASSAINRDISYEQYF.

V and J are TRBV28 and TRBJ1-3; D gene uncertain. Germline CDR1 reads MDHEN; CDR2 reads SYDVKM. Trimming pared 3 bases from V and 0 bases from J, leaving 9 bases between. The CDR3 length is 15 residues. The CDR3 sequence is CASSFRGGSGNTIYF. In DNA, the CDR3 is TGTGCCAGCAGTTTCAGAGGAGGCTCTGGAAACACCATATATTTT.

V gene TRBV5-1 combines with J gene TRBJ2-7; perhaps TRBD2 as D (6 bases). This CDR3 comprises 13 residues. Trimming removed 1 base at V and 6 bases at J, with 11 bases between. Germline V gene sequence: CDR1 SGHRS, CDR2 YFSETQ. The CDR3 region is CASSLIGGAEQYF. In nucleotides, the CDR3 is TGCGCCAGCAGCTTGATAGGAGGGGCCGAGCAGTACTTC.

CDR3 coding DNA: TGTGCCAGCAGCCACGGACTAGCGCCCAATGAGCAGTTCTTC. Its protein is CASSHGLAPNEQFF. The chain couples TRBV3-1 (or the pseudogene TRBV3-2) to TRBJ2-1, with TRBD2 matching 9 bases. The V gene's germline CDR1 is LGHDT and CDR2 YNNKEL (reference sequence). This CDR3 contains 14 residues. V dropped 3 bases and J dropped 6; count of bases not matched to a gene: 3.

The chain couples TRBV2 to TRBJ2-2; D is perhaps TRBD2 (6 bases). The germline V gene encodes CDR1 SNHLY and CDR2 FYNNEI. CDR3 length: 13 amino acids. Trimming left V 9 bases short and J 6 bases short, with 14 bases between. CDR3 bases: TGTGCCAGTTCCGGGACTCAGGCCGGGGAGCTGTTTTTT. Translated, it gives CASSGTQAGELFF.

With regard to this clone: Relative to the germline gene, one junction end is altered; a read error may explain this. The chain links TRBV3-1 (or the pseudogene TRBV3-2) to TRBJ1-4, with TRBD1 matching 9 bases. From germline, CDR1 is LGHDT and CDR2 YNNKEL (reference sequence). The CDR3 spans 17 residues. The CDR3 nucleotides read TGTGCCAGCAGCCAACTCGCCGGACAGGGGCGGGATGAAAAACTGCTTTTT. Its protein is CASSQLAGQGRDEKLLF.

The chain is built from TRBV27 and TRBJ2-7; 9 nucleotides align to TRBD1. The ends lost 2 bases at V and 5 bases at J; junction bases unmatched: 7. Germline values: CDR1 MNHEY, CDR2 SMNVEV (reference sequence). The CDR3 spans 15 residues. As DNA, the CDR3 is TGTGCCAGCAGTTTAAGACTACAGGGGGCAAACGAGCAGTACTTC. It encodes CASSLRLQGANEQYF.

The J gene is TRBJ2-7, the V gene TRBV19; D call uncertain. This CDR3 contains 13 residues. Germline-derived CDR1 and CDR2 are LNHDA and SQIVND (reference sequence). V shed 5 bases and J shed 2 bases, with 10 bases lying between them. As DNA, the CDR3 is TGTGCCAGTAGTCCCTCTAGGACCTACGAGCAGTACTTC. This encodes CASSPSRTYEQYF. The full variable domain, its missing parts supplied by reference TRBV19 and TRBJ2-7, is DGGITQSPKYLFRKEGQNVTLSCEQNLNHDAMYWYRQDPGQGLRLIYYSQIVNDFQKGDIAEGYSVSREKKESFPLTVTSAQKNPTAFYLCASSPSRTYEQYFGPGTRLTVT.

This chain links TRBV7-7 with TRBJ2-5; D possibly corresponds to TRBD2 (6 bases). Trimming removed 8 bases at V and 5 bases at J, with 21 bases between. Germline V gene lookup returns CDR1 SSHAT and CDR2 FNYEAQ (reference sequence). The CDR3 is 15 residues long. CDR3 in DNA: TGTGCCAGCTCCAAAGTAGGAGGGCTTAGGGAGACCCAGTACTTC. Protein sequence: CASSKVGGLRETQYF.

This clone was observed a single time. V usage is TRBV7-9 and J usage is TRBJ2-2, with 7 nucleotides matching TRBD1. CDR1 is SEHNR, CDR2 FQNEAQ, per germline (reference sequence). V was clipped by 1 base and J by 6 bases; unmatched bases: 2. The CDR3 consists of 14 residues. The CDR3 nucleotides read TGTGCCAGCAGCTTAGGAGACAGGGCCGGGGAGCTGTTTTTT. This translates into CASSLGDRAGELFF.

CDR3: CASSLQREGEQYF. CDR3 nucleotides: TGTGCCAGCAGTCTGCAGCGGGAGGGCGAGCAGTACTTC. This chain joins TRBV27 and TRBJ2-7; 10 bases line up with TRBD2. From germline, CDR1 is MNHEY and CDR2 SMNVEV (reference sequence). Germline trimming cut 5 bases from V and 6 bases from J; bases unmatched to any gene: 4. The CDR3 covers 13 residues.

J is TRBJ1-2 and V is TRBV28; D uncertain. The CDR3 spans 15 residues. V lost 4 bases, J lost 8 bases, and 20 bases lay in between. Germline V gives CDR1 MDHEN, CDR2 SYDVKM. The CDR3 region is CASSSSGQDFRGYTF. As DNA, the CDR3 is TGTGCCAGCAGTTCCTCAGGCCAGGACTTCAGGGGCTACACCTTC.